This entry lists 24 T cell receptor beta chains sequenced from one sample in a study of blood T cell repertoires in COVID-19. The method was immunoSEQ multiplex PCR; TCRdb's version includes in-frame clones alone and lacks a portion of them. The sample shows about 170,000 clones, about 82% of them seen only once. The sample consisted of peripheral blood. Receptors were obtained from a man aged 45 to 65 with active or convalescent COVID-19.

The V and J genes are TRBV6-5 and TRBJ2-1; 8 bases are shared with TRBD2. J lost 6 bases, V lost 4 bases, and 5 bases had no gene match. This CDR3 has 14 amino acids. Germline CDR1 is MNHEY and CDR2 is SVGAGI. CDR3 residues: CASSLAGPGNEQFF. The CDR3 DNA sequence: TGTGCCAGCAGTTTAGCGGGACCGGGCAATGAGCAGTTCTTC.

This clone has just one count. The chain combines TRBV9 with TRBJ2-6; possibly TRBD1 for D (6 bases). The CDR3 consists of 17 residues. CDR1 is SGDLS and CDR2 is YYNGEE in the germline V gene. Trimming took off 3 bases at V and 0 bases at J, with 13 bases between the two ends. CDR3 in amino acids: CASSAQTGSSGANVLTF. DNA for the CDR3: TGTGCCAGCAGCGCCCAGACAGGTAGCTCTGGGGCCAACGTCCTGACTTTC.

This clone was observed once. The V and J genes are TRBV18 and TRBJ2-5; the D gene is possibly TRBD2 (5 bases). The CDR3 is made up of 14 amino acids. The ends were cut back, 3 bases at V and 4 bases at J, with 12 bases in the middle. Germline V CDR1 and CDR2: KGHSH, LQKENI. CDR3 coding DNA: TGTGCCAGCTCACCCCAATTAGAGGGAGAGACCCAGTACTTC. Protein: CASSPQLEGETQYF.

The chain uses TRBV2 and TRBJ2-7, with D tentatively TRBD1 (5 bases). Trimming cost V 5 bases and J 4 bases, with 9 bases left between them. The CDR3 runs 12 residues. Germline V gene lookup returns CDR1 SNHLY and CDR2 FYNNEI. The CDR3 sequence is CASSRQTYEQYF. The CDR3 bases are TGTGCCAGCAGTAGACAGACATACGAGCAGTACTTC.

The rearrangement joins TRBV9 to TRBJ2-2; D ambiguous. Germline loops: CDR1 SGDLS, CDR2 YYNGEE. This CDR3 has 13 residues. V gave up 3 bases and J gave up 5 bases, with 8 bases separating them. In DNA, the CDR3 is TGTGCCAGCAGCGCCCGGGTAACCGGGGAGCTGTTTTTT. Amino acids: CASSARVTGELFF.

CDR3 sequence (DNA): TGCGCCAGCAGCCCGGGACATTCCTACGACAATCAGCCCCAGCATTTT. It specifies CASSPGHSYDNQPQHF. The chain links TRBV4-3 to TRBJ1-5; a possible D gene is TRBD1 (6 bases). The CDR3 totals 16 residues. Per germline, CDR1 LGHNA and CDR2 YSLEER. Trimming removed 4 bases at V and 3 bases at J, with 16 bases between.

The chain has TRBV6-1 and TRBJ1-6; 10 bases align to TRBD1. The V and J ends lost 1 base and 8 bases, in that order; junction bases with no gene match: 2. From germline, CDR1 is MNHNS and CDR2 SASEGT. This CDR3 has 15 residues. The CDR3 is CASSEGTGGYSPLHF. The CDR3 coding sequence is TGTGCCAGCAGTGAAGGGACAGGGGGTTATTCACCCCTCCACTTT.

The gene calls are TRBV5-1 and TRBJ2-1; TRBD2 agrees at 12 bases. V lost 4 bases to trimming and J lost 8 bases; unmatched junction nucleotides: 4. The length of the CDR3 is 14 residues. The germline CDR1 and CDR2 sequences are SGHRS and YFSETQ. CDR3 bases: TGCGCCAGCAGCCCGACTAGCGGGAGAGATGAGCAGTTCTTC. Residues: CASSPTSGRDEQFF.

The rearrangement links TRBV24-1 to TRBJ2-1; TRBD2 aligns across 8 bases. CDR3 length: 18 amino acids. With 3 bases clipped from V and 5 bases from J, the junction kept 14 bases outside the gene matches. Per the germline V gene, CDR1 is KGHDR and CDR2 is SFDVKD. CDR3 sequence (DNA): TGTGCCACCAGTGATCTCTCGGGGAGCGGGGGCTATGACAATGAGCAGTTCTTC. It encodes CATSDLSGSGGYDNEQFF.

CDR3 protein: CASSQPQGDEKLFF. CDR3 DNA: TGTGCCAGCAGCCAACCACAGGGGGATGAAAAACTGTTTTTT. V gene TRBV4-2 combines with J gene TRBJ1-4; 8 bases match TRBD1. V was clipped by 2 bases and J by 6 bases; unmatched bases: 2. There are 14 residues in the CDR3. Germline assignment: CDR1 LGHNA and CDR2 YNFKEQ.

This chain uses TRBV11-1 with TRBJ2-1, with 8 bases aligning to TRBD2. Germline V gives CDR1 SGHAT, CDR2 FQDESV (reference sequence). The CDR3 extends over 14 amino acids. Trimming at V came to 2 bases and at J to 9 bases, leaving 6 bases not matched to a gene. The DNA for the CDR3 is TGTGCCAGCAGCTTACTTAGCGGGACCGGTGAGCAGTTCTTC. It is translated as CASSLLSGTGEQFF.

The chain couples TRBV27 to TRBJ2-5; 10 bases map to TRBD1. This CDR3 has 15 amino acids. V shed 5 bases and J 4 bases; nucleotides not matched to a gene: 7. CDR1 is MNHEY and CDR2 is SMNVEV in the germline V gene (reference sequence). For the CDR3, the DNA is TGTGCCAGCAGTGGGAAGGGACAGGGGCGAGAGACCCAGTACTTC. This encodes CASSGKGQGRETQYF.

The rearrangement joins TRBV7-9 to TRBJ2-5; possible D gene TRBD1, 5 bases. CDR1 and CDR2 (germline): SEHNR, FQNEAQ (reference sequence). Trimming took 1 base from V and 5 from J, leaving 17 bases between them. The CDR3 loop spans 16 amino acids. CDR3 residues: CASSLDLGPGGETQYF. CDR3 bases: TGTGCCAGCAGCTTAGACCTGGGGCCGGGTGGCGAGACCCAGTACTTC.

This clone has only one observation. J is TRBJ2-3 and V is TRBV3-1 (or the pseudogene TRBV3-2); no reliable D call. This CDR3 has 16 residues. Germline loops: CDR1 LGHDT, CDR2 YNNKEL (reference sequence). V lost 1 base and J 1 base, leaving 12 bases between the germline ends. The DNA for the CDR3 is TGTGCCAGCAGCCAAGTAGGAGCAGTCGGCACAGATACGCAGTATTTT. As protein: CASSQVGAVGTDTQYF.

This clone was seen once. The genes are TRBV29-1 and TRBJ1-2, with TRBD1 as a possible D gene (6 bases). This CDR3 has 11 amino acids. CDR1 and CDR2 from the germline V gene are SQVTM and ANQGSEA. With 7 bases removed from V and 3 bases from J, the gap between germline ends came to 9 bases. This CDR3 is CSGGADYGYTF. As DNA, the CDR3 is TGCAGCGGGGGGGCCGACTATGGCTACACCTTC.

The CDR3 sequence: CASSLEGGMNTGELFF. The CDR3 coding sequence is TGTGCCAGCAGCTTAGAGGGCGGGATGAACACCGGGGAGCTGTTTTTT. The J gene is TRBJ2-2, the V gene TRBV7-9; D perhaps matches TRBD2 (6 bases). The CDR3 has 16 residues. V lost 1 base, J lost 1 base, and 10 bases lay in between. Per the germline V gene, CDR1 is SEHNR and CDR2 is FQNEAQ (reference sequence).

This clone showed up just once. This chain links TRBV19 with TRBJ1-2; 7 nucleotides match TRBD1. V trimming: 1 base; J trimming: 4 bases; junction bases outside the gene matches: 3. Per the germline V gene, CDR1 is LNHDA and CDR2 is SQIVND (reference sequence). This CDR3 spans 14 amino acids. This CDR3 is CASSIGRDSYGYTF. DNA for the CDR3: TGTGCCAGTAGTATAGGTCGGGACAGCTATGGCTACACCTTC. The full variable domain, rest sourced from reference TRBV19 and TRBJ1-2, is DGGITQSPKYLFRKEGQNVTLSCEQNLNHDAMYWYRQDPGQGLRLIYYSQIVNDFQKGDIAEGYSVSREKKESFPLTVTSAQKNPTAFYLCASSIGRDSYGYTFGSGTRLTVV.

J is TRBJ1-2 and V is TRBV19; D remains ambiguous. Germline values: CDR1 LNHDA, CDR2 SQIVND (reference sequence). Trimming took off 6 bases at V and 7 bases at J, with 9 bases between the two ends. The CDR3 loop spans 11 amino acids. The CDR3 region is CASSQRGGYTF. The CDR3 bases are TGTGCCAGTAGCCAACGGGGTGGCTACACCTTC.

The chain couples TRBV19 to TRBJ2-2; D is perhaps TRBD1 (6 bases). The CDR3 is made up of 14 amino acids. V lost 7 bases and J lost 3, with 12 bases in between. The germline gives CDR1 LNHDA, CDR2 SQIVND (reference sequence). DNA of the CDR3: TGTGCCAGTATAGGACAGTCATACACCGGGGAGCTGTTTTTT. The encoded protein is CASIGQSYTGELFF.

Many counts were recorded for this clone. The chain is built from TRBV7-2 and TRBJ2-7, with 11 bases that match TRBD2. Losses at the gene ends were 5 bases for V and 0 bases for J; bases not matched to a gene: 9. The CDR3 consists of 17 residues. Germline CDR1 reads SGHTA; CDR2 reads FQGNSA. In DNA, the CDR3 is TGTGCCAGCAGCACTCCGACTAGCGGGGCCATCTCCTACGAGCAGTACTTC. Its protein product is CASSTPTSGAISYEQYF.

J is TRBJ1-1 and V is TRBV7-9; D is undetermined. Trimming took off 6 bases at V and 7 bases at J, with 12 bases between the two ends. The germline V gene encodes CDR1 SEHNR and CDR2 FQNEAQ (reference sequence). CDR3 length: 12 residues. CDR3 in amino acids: CASRSQRIEAFF. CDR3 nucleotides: TGTGCCAGCAGATCTCAGAGGATTGAAGCTTTCTTT.

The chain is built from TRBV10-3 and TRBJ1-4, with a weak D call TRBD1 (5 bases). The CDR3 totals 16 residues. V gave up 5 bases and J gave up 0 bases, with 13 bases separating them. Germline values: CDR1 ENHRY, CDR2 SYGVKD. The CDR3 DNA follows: TGTGCCATCAGTCCCTACACAGGAGCAACTAATGAAAAACTGTTTTTT. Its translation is CAISPYTGATNEKLFF.

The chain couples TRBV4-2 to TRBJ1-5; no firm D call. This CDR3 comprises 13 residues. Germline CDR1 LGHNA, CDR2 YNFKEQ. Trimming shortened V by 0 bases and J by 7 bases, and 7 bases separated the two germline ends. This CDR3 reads CASSQDSGQPQHF. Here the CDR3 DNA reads TGTGCCAGCAGCCAAGATTCGGGGCAGCCCCAGCATTTT.

Written as DNA, the CDR3 is TGTGCCACCCCGGAGGTTGGCACAGATACGCAGTATTTT. Protein sequence: CATPEVGTDTQYF. The chain recombines TRBV18 with TRBJ2-3, with D perhaps TRBD2 (5 bases). V lost 10 bases, J lost 1 base, and 12 bases lay in between. Germline CDR1 is KGHSH and CDR2 is LQKENI. This CDR3 comprises 13 residues.